This entry describes one TCR beta chain. These data originate in a study of blood T cell repertoires in COVID-19. Study-level information: Spain, Italy and the United States supplied samples that represented acute and convalescent COVID-19. From T cells, B-cell-depleted T cells, or PBMCs came the material, which was cDNA or gDNA.

CDR3 length equals 16 residues. The V segment lost 1 base and the J segment 5 bases; nucleotides outside the gene matches: 5. Germline V gene sequence: CDR1 SGHVS, CDR2 FQNEAQ. Repertoires were generated with immunoSEQ multiplex PCR, while TCRdb's copy carries only in-frame clones and drops some. The sample comprises over 95,000 clones, approximately 85% of which are singletons, and more than 5% rests with the top ten. The TCR was taken from a woman aged 55-70 years with COVID-19, enrolled during active disease. The gene calls are TRBV7-8 and TRBJ2-2, with TRBD2 matching 9 bases. Sequenced: peripheral blood. In nucleotides, the CDR3 is TGTGCCAGCAGCTTAGTTGGGACTAGCATAACCGGGGAGCTGTTTTTT. Residues: CASSLVGTSITGELFF.